These 12 T cell receptor beta chains were sequenced from one sample in a study of T cell responses to AZD1222 COVID-19 vaccine (dated by TCRdb to the early 2020s). Library preparation employed the immunoSEQ multiplex PCR assay. Drawn from immuneACCESS, this table holds only the in-frame rearrangements with V and J called that TCRdb kept. Clones are partly lost; checked studies trace under half to an unresolved V gene and leave the rest unexplained. This sample lists hundreds of thousands of clones; around 93% were detected once. The ten largest clones represent about 0.5% of the sample. In light of the paper, this sample's time point label describes: about 28 days (+/-7) after the second vaccine dose. The sample here was peripheral blood, taken 28 days after the second AZD1222 dose. The receptor set was obtained from an adult who received the AZD1222 COVID-19 vaccine.

The chain combines TRBV10-2 with TRBJ1-2; D gene unclear. Trimming removed 9 bases at V and 4 bases at J, with 12 bases between. This CDR3 spans 12 amino acids. Per germline, CDR1 WSHSY and CDR2 SAAADI. The CDR3 loop is CASLQDAYGYTF. The CDR3 DNA is TGCGCCAGTCTACAAGATGCCTATGGCTACACCTTC.

The V gene is TRBV20-1, the J gene TRBJ1-1; D is ambiguous. Germline V gene lookup returns CDR1 DFQATT and CDR2 SNEGSKA (reference sequence). V was cut by 7 bases and J by 7 bases, with 7 bases left in between. The CDR3 length is 9 residues. The CDR3 DNA reads TGCAGTGTGGGTTATGAAGCTTTCTTT. It codes for CSVGYEAFF.

This clone was seen a single time. The chain carries TRBV5-1 and TRBJ1-1; possibly TRBD1 for D (5 bases). The CDR3 runs 14 residues. The germline V and J ends were trimmed by 4 bases and 6 bases, with 16 bases remaining between them. Germline V CDR1 and CDR2: SGHRS, YFSETQ. CDR3 in DNA: TGCGCCAGCAGCGGGGGGGAAGTGTACTCTGAAGCTTTCTTT. It codes for CASSGGEVYSEAFF. Variable domain in full (rest from reference TRBV5-1 and TRBJ1-1): KAGVTQTPRYLIKTRGQQVTLSCSPISGHRSVSWYQQTPGQGLQFLFEYFSETQRNKGNFPGRFSGRQFSNSRSEMNVSTLELGDSALYLCASSGGEVYSEAFFGQGTRLTVV.

The chain is built from TRBV7-2 and TRBJ2-7; D ambiguous. The germline V gene has CDR1 SGHTA and CDR2 FQGNSA. The length of the CDR3 is 13 residues. The germline V and J ends were trimmed by 2 bases and 6 bases, with 11 bases remaining between them. The CDR3 sequence is CASSLIPTIEQYF. The DNA of the CDR3 is TGTGCCAGCAGCTTAATCCCCACAATCGAGCAGTACTTC.

In nucleotides, the CDR3 is TGTGCCAGCAGCTTAGGTTCGGGTAATTCACCCCTCCACTTT. Amino acids: CASSLGSGNSPLHF. The chain couples TRBV7-8 to TRBJ1-6, with no clear D. CDR3 length: 14 residues. Trimming removed 1 base at V and 6 bases at J, with 7 bases between. The germline V gene encodes CDR1 SGHVS and CDR2 FQNEAQ.

CDR3 loop: CASSQSGTGGFF. CDR3 bases: TGTGCCAGCAGTCAAAGCGGGACAGGGGGGTTCTTC. V is TRBV6-2 or TRBV6-3 and J is TRBJ2-1; 11 positions match TRBD1. In germline, CDR1 is MNHEY, CDR2 SVGEGT. This CDR3 is built from 12 residues. Trimming at V came to 5 bases and at J to 15 bases, leaving 6 bases not matched to a gene.

The chain has TRBV28 and TRBJ1-2; tentatively, D is TRBD1 (5 bases). The CDR3 totals 13 residues. CDR1 and CDR2 (germline): MDHEN, SYDVKM. V was trimmed by 2 bases and J by 7 bases, leaving 11 bases between them. The CDR3 nucleotides are TGTGCCAGCAGTTTAGGGGGAGGGGCTGGCTACACCTTC. Amino acids: CASSLGGGAGYTF.

This clone was seen more than once but under ten times. The rearrangement joins TRBV4-1 to TRBJ1-2, with D possibly being TRBD1 (5 bases). The germline V gene encodes CDR1 MGHRA and CDR2 YSYEKL. This CDR3 region has 16 residues. Between the trimmed V and J ends, which lost 3 bases and 4 bases, there was a span of 18 bases. The DNA for the CDR3 is TGCGCCAGCAGCCATGGACGGGACGGTGGTATCTATGGCTACACCTTC. Translated, it gives CASSHGRDGGIYGYTF.

This clone was detected only once. The chain links TRBV7-9 to TRBJ1-2, with a tentative D call TRBD1 (5 bases). The V end was cut by 2 bases, the J end by 8 bases, with 12 bases between. There are 13 residues in the CDR3. Per the germline V gene, CDR1 is SEHNR and CDR2 is FQNEAQ (reference sequence). CDR3 in amino acids: CASSLRDARGYTF. The CDR3 DNA reads TGTGCCAGCAGCTTACGGGACGCCAGGGGCTACACCTTC.

The rearrangement uses TRBV18 and TRBJ1-3; 7 positions agree with TRBD1. CDR1 is KGHSH and CDR2 is LQKENI in the germline V gene. Trimming cost V 6 bases and J 4 bases; bases outside gene matches: 6. This CDR3 has 14 amino acids. This CDR3 is CASSPGTAGNTIYF. The CDR3 DNA is TGTGCCAGCTCTCCCGGGACAGCGGGAAACACCATATATTTT.

The chain has TRBV10-3 and TRBJ2-1; 10 nucleotides match TRBD2. The ends lost 5 bases at V and 8 bases at J; junction bases unmatched: 9. From germline, CDR1 is ENHRY and CDR2 SYGVKD. This CDR3 has 15 amino acids. The CDR3 nucleotides read TGTGCCATCAGTCCGAGCGGGGGGGCCACCGATGAGCAGTTCTTC. Translated, it gives CAISPSGGATDEQFF.

The chain is built from TRBV3-1 (or the pseudogene TRBV3-2) and TRBJ2-4; 14 bases map to TRBD2. Germline CDR1 and CDR2: LGHDT and YNNKEL (reference sequence). The CDR3 covers 17 residues. With 5 bases clipped from V and 0 bases from J, the junction kept 3 bases outside the gene matches. The CDR3, as DNA: TGTGCCAGCAGCTGCGGACTAGCGGGGGGAGCCAAAAACATTCAGTACTTC. This sequence encodes CASSCGLAGGAKNIQYF.